This T cell receptor (beta chain) stems from a study of cytomegalovirus exposure and HLA in healthy donors. The PCR contained 60 Vbeta and 13 Jbeta primers. Some clones are missing from TCRdb's copy, which holds only in-frame ones; the method was immunoSEQ multiplex PCR. The data contain around 52,000 clones, about 79% of them singletons. The source material was PBMCs. The TCR originated in a man in his forties or fifties in good health and CMV-seronegative.

The CDR3 region has the DNA TGTGCCAGCAGGAAACAGGGGATAGATACGCAGTATTTT. Translation gives CASRKQGIDTQYF. V usage is TRBV6-5 and J usage is TRBJ2-3, with TRBD1 matching over 7 bases. This CDR3 has 13 amino acids. Germline CDR1 reads MNHEY; CDR2 reads SVGAGI. The junction had 5 bases not matched to a gene; V was cut back by 6 bases and J by 5 bases.